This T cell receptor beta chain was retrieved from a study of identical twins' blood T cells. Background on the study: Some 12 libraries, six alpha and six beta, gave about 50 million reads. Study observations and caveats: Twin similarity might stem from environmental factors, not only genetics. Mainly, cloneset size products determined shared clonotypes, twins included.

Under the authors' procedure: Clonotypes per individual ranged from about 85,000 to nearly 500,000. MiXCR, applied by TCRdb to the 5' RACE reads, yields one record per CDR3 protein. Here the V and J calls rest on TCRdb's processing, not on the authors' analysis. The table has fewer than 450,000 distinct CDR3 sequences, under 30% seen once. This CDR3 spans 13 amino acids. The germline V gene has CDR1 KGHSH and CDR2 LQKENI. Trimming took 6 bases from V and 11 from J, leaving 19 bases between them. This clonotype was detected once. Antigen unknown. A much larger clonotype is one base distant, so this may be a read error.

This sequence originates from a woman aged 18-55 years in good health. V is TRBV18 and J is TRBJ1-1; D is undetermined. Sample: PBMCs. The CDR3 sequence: CASSITDGVFAFF. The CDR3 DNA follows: TGTGCCAGCTCCATTACGGACGGGGTATTTGCTTTCTTT.